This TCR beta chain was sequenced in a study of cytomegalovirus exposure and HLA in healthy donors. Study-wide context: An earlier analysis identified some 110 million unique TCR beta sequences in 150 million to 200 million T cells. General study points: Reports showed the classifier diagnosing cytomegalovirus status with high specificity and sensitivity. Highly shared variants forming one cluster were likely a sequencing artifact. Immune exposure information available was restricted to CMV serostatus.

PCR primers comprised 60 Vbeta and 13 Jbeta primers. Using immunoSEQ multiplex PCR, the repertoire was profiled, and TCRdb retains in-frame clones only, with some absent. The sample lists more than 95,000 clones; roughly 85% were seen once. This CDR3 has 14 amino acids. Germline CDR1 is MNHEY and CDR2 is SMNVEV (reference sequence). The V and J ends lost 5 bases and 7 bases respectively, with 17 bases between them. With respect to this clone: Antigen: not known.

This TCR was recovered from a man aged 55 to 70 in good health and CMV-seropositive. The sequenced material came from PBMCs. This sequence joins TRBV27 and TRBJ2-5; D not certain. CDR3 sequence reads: CASSPPLGRGTQYF. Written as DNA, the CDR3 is TGTGCCAGCAGTCCGCCGCTTGGGCGTGGGACCCAGTACTTC.